This T cell receptor (beta chain) stems from a study of blood T cell repertoires in COVID-19. The wider study: The cDNA or gDNA used as material had been derived from T cells, B-cell-depleted T cells, or PBMCs.

The method was immunoSEQ multiplex PCR; TCRdb's version includes in-frame clones alone and lacks a portion of them. The data hold about 52,000 clones, with 90% observed a single time. This CDR3 has 18 amino acids. V was clipped by 0 bases and J by 1 base, with 19 bases between them. In germline, CDR1 is SGDLS, CDR2 YYNGEE. Sequences were obtained from peripheral blood. The chain carries TRBV9 and TRBJ1-1; weak D call: TRBD1 (6 bases). The receptor's source is a human donor in a cohort sampled during active COVID-19. The CDR3 is CASSVDVSVTGTNTEAFF. CDR3 nucleotide sequence: TGTGCCAGCAGCGTAGACGTATCGGTAACAGGGACGAACACTGAAGCTTTCTTT.